Here is one TCR beta chain with its context. Its antigen remains undetermined. Nothing much larger sits one base from this clone, and base qualities are not available. This sample is drawn from a study of T cell responses to AZD1222 COVID-19 vaccine (dated by TCRdb to 2020 to 2022). For the wider study: AZD1222 recipients with second doses at about 4 weeks or about 12 weeks were pooled, because spike-specific TCR depth and breadth did not differ between schedules. Trial participants were enrolled into age subgroups of 18-55, 56-69 and 70-plus years, which contained about 150, 27 and 61 TCR-sequenced participants, respectively. A total of around 240 trial participants underwent TCR sequencing, of whom approximately 210 received two doses of AZD1222 and roughly 25 received two doses of the MenACWY control vaccine. Overall study results and their limits: Spike-specific TCR breadth and depth rose significantly after two AZD1222 doses compared with day 0 and with MenACWY recipients. Conclusions about previously exposed vaccinees are limited because only six or seven AZD1222 recipients were SARS-CoV-2 seropositive at baseline. Nearly half of unique spike-specific TCRs reportedly recognized epitopes outside regions mutated in the B.1.351 and B.1.1.7 variants. The 56-69-year group was small, and its depth increase did not reach significance, likely because of low power. Participants were mostly white British and included more females than males, and it was suggested by the authors that clonal diversity may have been underestimated. The vaccine-associated CD4 TCRs covered the entire spike protein, and the dominant responses fell in regions 160-218 and 743-854. Because no day 14 peak-response samples were available, the repertoires could be characterized only after the peak T cell response.

As encoded in the germline V gene, CDR1 is LGHNA while CDR2 is YSLEER. Compared with germline, V lacks 4 bases and J lacks 5 bases; bases without a gene match: 9. The CDR3 contains 16 residues, cysteine and phenylalanine counted. Only the CDR3 part of the read is kept: 48 bases, read in frame from the first base. The CDR3 regions of human TCRbeta chains were analyzed by immunosequencing. The study's processing was this. Repertoire TCRs were checked for matches against a reference library of SARS-CoV-2-specific TCRs that had been generated using the MIRA antigen-specificity platform. Breadth meant the fraction of unique TCRs that were SARS-CoV-2-associated, whereas depth meant the fraction of total T cells that were SARS-CoV-2-associated. Using the MIRA data, every spike-specific TCR was mapped to the spike region that the TCR reacted to and assigned to either a CD4 or a CD8 class. Log10-transformed breadth and depth values were compared by one-way ANOVA with Sidak's multiple comparisons tests. The source is immuneACCESS, and TCRdb retained only in-frame sequences with V and J called. Part of the clones is not carried over; for the studies checked, unresolved V genes explain less than half of this, and the remainder is unexplained. V and J calls and clone size are those listed in that table; D and trimming were worked out from the DNA. The sample yields 100,000 to 150,000 clones; about 89% were counted once. The ten largest clones capture about 1.6% of the sample.

Sample time point, as interpreted from the label and publication: baseline before first vaccination. The vaccinee samples were drawn from two UK trials, COV001 and COV002, one of which was a single-blind randomized controlled phase 2/3 trial testing AZD1222 (ChAdOx1 nCoV-19) in healthy adults. For TCRbeta chain sequencing, PBMC samples were collected from trial participants at day 0 and at day 28 after the second dose. The TCR sequence derives from an adult in good health. The specimen comprised peripheral blood, sampled on day 0 of AZD1222 vaccination. In this chain, TRBV4-3 is recombined with TRBJ2-2, and TRBD1 aligns with 8 junction nucleotides. The DNA is as follows: TGCGCCAGCAGCCTTAGAATGGGACAGGTAACCGGGGAGCTGTTTTTT. Its translation is CASSLRMGQVTGELFF.